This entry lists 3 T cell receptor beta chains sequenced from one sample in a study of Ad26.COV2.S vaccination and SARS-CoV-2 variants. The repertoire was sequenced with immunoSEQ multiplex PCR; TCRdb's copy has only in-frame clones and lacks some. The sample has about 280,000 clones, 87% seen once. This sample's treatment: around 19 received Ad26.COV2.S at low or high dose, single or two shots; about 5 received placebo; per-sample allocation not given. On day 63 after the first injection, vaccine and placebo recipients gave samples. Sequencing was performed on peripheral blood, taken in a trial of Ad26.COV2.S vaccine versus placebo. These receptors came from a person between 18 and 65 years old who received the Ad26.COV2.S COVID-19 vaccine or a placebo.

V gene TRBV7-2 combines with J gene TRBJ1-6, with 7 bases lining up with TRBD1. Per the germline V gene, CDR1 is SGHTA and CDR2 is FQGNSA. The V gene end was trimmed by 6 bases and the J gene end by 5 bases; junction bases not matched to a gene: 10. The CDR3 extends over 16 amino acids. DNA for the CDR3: TGTGCCAGCAGGGAACTAGACAGGGATAATAATTCACCCCTCCACTTT. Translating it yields CASRELDRDNNSPLHF.

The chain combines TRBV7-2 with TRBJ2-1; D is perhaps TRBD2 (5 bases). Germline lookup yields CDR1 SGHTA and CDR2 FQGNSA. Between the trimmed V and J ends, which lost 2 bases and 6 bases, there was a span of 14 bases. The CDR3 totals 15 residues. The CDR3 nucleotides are TGTGCCAGCAGCTTATGGGCTAGCAACGCCAATGAGCAGTTCTTC. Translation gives CASSLWASNANEQFF.

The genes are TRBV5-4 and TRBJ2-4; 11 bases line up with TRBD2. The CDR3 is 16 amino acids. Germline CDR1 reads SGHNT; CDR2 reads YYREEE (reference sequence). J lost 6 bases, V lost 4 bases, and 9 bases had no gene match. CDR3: CASSPYSSGGANIQYF. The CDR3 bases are TGTGCCAGCAGCCCGTACAGTAGCGGGGGGGCAAACATTCAGTACTTC.